These T cell receptor beta chains were read from a single sample in a study of blood T cell repertoires in COVID-19. The method was immunoSEQ multiplex PCR; TCRdb's version includes in-frame clones alone and lacks a portion of them. The sample has 250,000 to 300,000 clones, approximately 91% seen once; the top ten hold approximately 10%. The sequenced sample was peripheral blood. The receptors derive from a woman aged 25-40 years with COVID-19, enrolled during active disease. Both conserved end residues are part of each CDR3. D genes are given only for firm matches.

CDR3 DNA: TGTGCCAGCAGTCCCCAGGCGGGGGCAGGGGAGACCCAGTACTTC
CDR3 protein: CASSPQAGAGETQYF
D gene: NA
J gene: TRBJ2-5
V gene: TRBV2

CDR3 DNA: TGTGCCAGCAGCCCCCCCGGCTCCTACAATGAGCAGTTCTTC
CDR3 protein: CASSPPGSYNEQFF
D gene: NA
J gene: TRBJ2-1
V gene: TRBV7-3

CDR3 DNA: TGTGCCAGCAGCGTAGAGGCGGGACAGCCCTATGGCTACACCTTC
CDR3 protein: CASSVEAGQPYGYTF
D gene: TRBD1
J gene: TRBJ1-2
V gene: TRBV9

CDR3 DNA: TGTGCCACCAGCAGAGAACTAGCCCGGGGCAATCAGCCCCAGCATTTT
CDR3 protein: CATSRELARGNQPQHF
D gene: NA
J gene: TRBJ1-5
V gene: TRBV15

CDR3 DNA: TGTGCCAGCAGGGGGACAGTCCCCGAAAAACTGTTTTTT
CDR3 protein: CASRGTVPEKLFF
D gene: TRBD1
J gene: TRBJ1-4
V gene: TRBV2

CDR3 DNA: TGTGCCACCAGCAGCGGGACAGGAAATCAGCCCCAGCATTTT
CDR3 protein: CATSSGTGNQPQHF
D gene: TRBD1
J gene: TRBJ1-5
V gene: TRBV15

CDR3 DNA: TGTGCCAGCTCACGAAATACCGGGACAGGGAAAGAGACCCAGTACTTC
CDR3 protein: CASSRNTGTGKETQYF
D gene: TRBD1
J gene: TRBJ2-5
V gene: TRBV18

CDR3 DNA: TGCGCCAGCAGCTCCCCTAGCGGGAGGCCCCAAGAGACCCAGTACTTC
CDR3 protein: CASSSPSGRPQETQYF
D gene: TRBD2
J gene: TRBJ2-5
V gene: TRBV5-1

CDR3 DNA: TGTGCCAGCAGCCAAGATTGGGCAGGGGGTAGAACCTACGAGCAGTACTTC
CDR3 protein: CASSQDWAGGRTYEQYF
D gene: TRBD1
J gene: TRBJ2-7
V gene: TRBV4-2

CDR3 DNA: TGTGCCAGCAGCCCTAGAGACACCGGGGAGCTGTTTTTT
CDR3 protein: CASSPRDTGELFF
D gene: NA
J gene: TRBJ2-2
V gene: TRBV7-9

CDR3 DNA: TGTGCCAGCAGCTTCGGGACTAGCGGTACCTACGAGCAGTACTTC
CDR3 protein: CASSFGTSGTYEQYF
D gene: TRBD2
J gene: TRBJ2-7
V gene: TRBV7-3

CDR3 DNA: TGTGCCAGCAAGAGGCTTCGACAGGGCGGAGAGACCCAGTACTTC
CDR3 protein: CASKRLRQGGETQYF
D gene: TRBD1
J gene: TRBJ2-5
V gene: TRBV6-6

CDR3 DNA: TGTGCCAGCAGTTTAACAGGGGGGTACGAGCAGTACTTC
CDR3 protein: CASSLTGGYEQYF
D gene: TRBD1
J gene: TRBJ2-7
V gene: TRBV27

CDR3 DNA: TGCAGTGCTAGTGCTGGGGCTAATCAGCCCCAGCATTTT
CDR3 protein: CSASAGANQPQHF
D gene: NA
J gene: TRBJ1-5
V gene: TRBV20-1

CDR3 DNA: TGTGCCAGCAGCTTAGGGACAGGGGCCAACACCGGGGAGCTGTTTTTT
CDR3 protein: CASSLGTGANTGELFF
D gene: TRBD1
J gene: TRBJ2-2
V gene: TRBV7-2

CDR3 DNA: TGTGCCAGCGGCCTTACAGATAACTATGGCTACACCTTC
CDR3 protein: CASGLTDNYGYTF
D gene: NA
J gene: TRBJ1-2
V gene: TRBV6-6

CDR3 DNA: TGTGCCAGCAGCTTAATTCTAGCGGCGGAGGGAACAGATACGCAGTATTTT
CDR3 protein: CASSLILAAEGTDTQYF
D gene: TRBD2
J gene: TRBJ2-3
V gene: TRBV5-8